This TCR beta chain came from a study of blood T cell repertoires in COVID-19. The overall study: Material from acute and convalescent COVID-19 was sourced from the United States, Italy and Spain.

TCRdb's copy holds only in-frame clones and misses some; the assay was immunoSEQ multiplex PCR. Among roughly 57,000 clones listed, approximately 87% were seen once. CDR1 is MNHEY, CDR2 SVGAGI, per germline. The trim removed 5 bases at V and 7 bases at J, leaving 14 bases unmatched. This CDR3 has 16 residues. The TCR was taken from a man in his sixties with active or convalescent COVID-19. Sequencing was done on a sample of peripheral blood. The J gene is TRBJ2-1, the V gene TRBV6-5, with TRBD2 identical over 7 bases. In nucleotides, the CDR3 is TGTGCCAGCAGTCACTTCGGGAGGACCCTTCGGAATGAGCAGTTCTTC. It yields the protein CASSHFGRTLRNEQFF.